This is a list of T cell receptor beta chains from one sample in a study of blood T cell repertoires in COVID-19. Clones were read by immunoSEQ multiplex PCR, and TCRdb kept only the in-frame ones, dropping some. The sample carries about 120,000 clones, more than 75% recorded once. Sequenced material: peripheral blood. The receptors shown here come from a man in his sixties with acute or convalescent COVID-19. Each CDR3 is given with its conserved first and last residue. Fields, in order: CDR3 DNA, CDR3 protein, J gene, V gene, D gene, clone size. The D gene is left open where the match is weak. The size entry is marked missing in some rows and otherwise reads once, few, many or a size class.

TGTGCCAGCAGTCGAGCGGGAGGGACCTACGAGCAGTACTTC | CASSRAGGTYEQYF | TRBJ2-7 | TRBV6-5 | TRBD2 | NA
TGTGCCAGCTCACCAATCACTAGCGGATACAATGAGCAGTTCTTC | CASSPITSGYNEQFF | TRBJ2-1 | TRBV18 | TRBD2 | NA
TGTGCCACTGGGGAGGACAACTATGGCTACACCTTC | CATGEDNYGYTF | TRBJ1-2 | TRBV24-1 | NA | NA
TGTGCCAGCAGCTTGTATCGGGGTAGCGGCATATATGAGCAGTTCTTC | CASSLYRGSGIYEQFF | TRBJ2-1 | TRBV5-8 | NA | NA
TGTGCCAGCAGTGGACAGGGTTCCTACGAGCAGTACTTC | CASSGQGSYEQYF | TRBJ2-7 | TRBV12-3/TRBV12-4 | TRBD1 | once
TGTGCCAGCAGCGGGGGACAATTGGACACCATATATTTT | CASSGGQLDTIYF | TRBJ1-3 | TRBV11-3 | NA | NA
TGCGCCAGCAGCCAAGAATGGGGGACAGGGCCGTACTTC | CASSQEWGTGPYF | TRBJ2-7 | TRBV4-3 | TRBD1 | NA
TGCGCCAGCAGCCAAGGACCGGGAGACAGGAACACTGAAGCTTTCTTT | CASSQGPGDRNTEAFF | TRBJ1-1 | TRBV4-3 | NA | NA
TGTGCCAGCAGCTCCGGGGCGGGGACAGGGTCCTCCTACGAGCAGTACTTC | CASSSGAGTGSSYEQYF | TRBJ2-7 | TRBV7-9 | TRBD1 | once
TGTGCCAGCAGTTCCGGGGACGGGAGCTCCTACAATGAGCAGTTCTTC | CASSSGDGSSYNEQFF | TRBJ2-1 | TRBV6-2/TRBV6-3 | NA | NA
TGTGCCACCAGTGCCCGGGGGACCGGGGAGCTGTTTTTT | CATSARGTGELFF | TRBJ2-2 | TRBV24-1 | NA | NA
TGCGCCAGCAGCCCGGGACTGCTCACAATCCAAGAGACCCAGTACTTC | CASSPGLLTIQETQYF | TRBJ2-5 | TRBV5-1 | NA | NA
TGTGCCAGCATGGAAAAAGGGAGGACTGGCTACACCTTC | CASMEKGRTGYTF | TRBJ1-2 | TRBV28 | NA | NA
TGTGCCAGCTCACCCTCGGGGGTGATCTATGGCTACACCTTC | CASSPSGVIYGYTF | TRBJ1-2 | TRBV18 | NA | NA
TGTGCCAGTAGCCAGGACAGGGGGCACGAGCAGTACTTC | CASSQDRGHEQYF | TRBJ2-7 | TRBV19 | TRBD1 | NA
TGTGCCAGCAGGTTAAGCGAAAAACTGTTTTTT | CASRLSEKLFF | TRBJ1-4 | TRBV28 | NA | NA